This is a list of T cell receptor beta chains from one sample in a study of monozygotic twins with inflammatory bowel disease. TCRdb re-called the 5' RACE reads and gives one entry per CDR3 protein, without DNA. The table lists around 400,000 distinct CDR3 sequences. Material: blood. All receptors derive from a human donor with ulcerative colitis or Crohn's disease, or a healthy co-twin of an affected twin (not recorded which). Each CDR3 is given with its conserved first and last residue. Each record gives: J gene, CDR3 length, V gene, clone size, CDR3 protein. Size values are once, few and many counts, or a class for expanded clones, and some rows have none.

TRBJ2-3	15	TRBV28	NA	CASSLYDRGTDTQYF
TRBJ1-2	16	TRBV30	NA	CAWSVIPGQHLYGYTF
TRBJ1-2	19	TRBV5-1	NA	CASSPSKDRVASGRYGYTF
TRBJ2-1	12	TRBV20-1	NA	CSPQAGLSEQFF
TRBJ2-3	16	TRBV7-9	NA	CASSLGSLGTTDTQYF
TRBJ1-5	13	TRBV19	NA	CASGHNSNQPQHF
TRBJ1-2	13	TRBV30	NA	CAWSPSPGAVDTF
TRBJ2-2	19	TRBV5-1	NA	CASSLGETGQAANTGELFF
TRBJ2-4	19	TRBV12-3/TRBV12-4	NA	CASSFLGQLAPGAKNIQYF
TRBJ2-7	16	TRBV7-2	NA	CASSLGIRERSREQYF
TRBJ1-3	17	TRBV15	NA	CATSRPEQGLGGNTIYF
TRBJ2-3	12	TRBV25-1	NA	CATLGVSPTQYF
TRBJ2-5	16	TRBV3-1	NA	CASSQRGTSGIETQYF
TRBJ2-5	17	TRBV24-1	NA	CATSERTGLGSGETQYF
TRBJ2-1	13	TRBV7-9	NA	CASSPLPTNEQFF
TRBJ1-4	14	TRBV7-2	NA	CASSPGQGREKLFF
TRBJ2-3	19	TRBV27	NA	CASSSRLAGGQANPDTQYF
TRBJ1-2	14	TRBV30	NA	CAWMGQENNYGYTF
TRBJ2-7	11	TRBV7-9	NA	CAFEAGNEQYF
TRBJ2-3	17	TRBV9	NA	CASSVVTSGVGTDTQYF
TRBJ1-2	12	TRBV3-1	NA	CASSQDQGGNTF
TRBJ1-1	19	TRBV15	NA	CATSRHYRGFQPLNTEAFF
TRBJ1-6	14	TRBV27	NA	CASGGNAYNSPLHF
TRBJ1-1	12	TRBV28	NA	CASSLQGQKAFF
TRBJ2-5	14	TRBV7-9	NA	CASSARGRQETQYF
TRBJ2-1	15	TRBV28	NA	CASRPGTGGNNEQFF
TRBJ2-7	16	TRBV7-2	NA	CASSFLSAGGSYEQYF
TRBJ2-5	17	TRBV6-5	NA	CASSLGIARVNGETQYF
TRBJ2-6	17	TRBV11-2	NA	CASSLGRTSSGANVLTF
TRBJ2-7	15	TRBV7-2	NA	CASSLDRQGLREQYF
TRBJ2-1	15	TRBV7-3	NA	CASSAGLAGPNEQFF
TRBJ2-2	15	TRBV28	NA	CASSPGGLLTGELFF
TRBJ1-2	15	TRBV4-1	NA	CASSPEGRPNYGYTF
TRBJ1-3	19	TRBV12-3/TRBV12-4	NA	CASDGLQPGQAFSGNTIYF
TRBJ2-3	15	TRBV7-2	NA	CASSSGSFGVGTQYF
TRBJ2-7	11	TRBV19	NA	CASGDSYEQYF
TRBJ2-5	14	TRBV5-4	NA	CASSAGTRGETQYF
TRBJ1-2	18	TRBV25-1	NA	CASSRVGTPGQGFYGYTF
TRBJ2-2	15	TRBV5-1	medium-sized	CASSPGTGNTGELFF
TRBJ2-7	14	TRBV7-3	NA	CASSLDAGAYEQYF
TRBJ2-1	20	TRBV9	NA	CASSAPGGSGRTSSYNEQFF
TRBJ2-7	12	TRBV7-9	NA	CASRFFGREQYF
TRBJ1-1	13	TRBV12-3/TRBV12-4	NA	CASSPRHATEAFF
TRBJ2-3	15	TRBV2	NA	CASSPHFAGPDTQYF
TRBJ1-1	13	TRBV5-1	NA	CASSLGGDSDAFF
TRBJ2-3	15	TRBV27	NA	CASSPFGLGPYTQYF
TRBJ2-2	15	TRBV27	NA	CASRLRGLNTGELFF
TRBJ1-1	14	TRBV20-1	NA	CSASRNHMNTEAFF
TRBJ1-6	15	TRBV20-1	NA	CSAPGTNSYNSPLHF
TRBJ1-2	13	TRBV20-1	NA	CSARVRGANGYTF
TRBJ1-5	16	TRBV7-2	NA	CASSLTWQSPRWPQHF
TRBJ1-1	13	TRBV5-1	NA	CASQTDTNTEAFF
TRBJ1-2	13	TRBV28	NA	CAISRGLGRGYTF
TRBJ2-1	14	TRBV18	NA	CASSPMENYNEQFF
TRBJ2-7	14	TRBV5-1	NA	CASSEAGDFHEQYF